These T cell receptor beta chains were read from a single sample in a study of blood T cell repertoires in COVID-19. TCRdb's table, derived via immunoSEQ multiplex PCR, lists solely in-frame clones and lacks some. The repertoire holds about 88,000 clones, with roughly 88% as singletons. The sequencing sample was made of peripheral blood. Receptors were obtained from a man younger than 35 with COVID-19, enrolled during active disease. Both conserved end residues are part of each CDR3. D genes are given only for firm matches. Rows may omit the clone size; those that give it use once, few, many or a size class.

d_gene	v_gene	len	j_gene	abundance	CDR3nt	CDR3aa
.	TRBV5-6	15	TRBJ1-5	.	TGTGCCAGCAGCTTTAGTATGAGGAGCAATCAGCCCCAGCATTTT	CASSFSMRSNQPQHF
TRBD1	TRBV23-1	17	TRBJ1-2	.	TGCGCCAGCAGTCGACACCGGGACAGGAGATTTAACTATGGCTACACCTTC	CASSRHRDRRFNYGYTF
.	TRBV6-2/TRBV6-3	15	TRBJ2-3	.	TGTGCCAGCAGCGTAGGGGGAACTAGCACAGATACGCAGTATTTT	CASSVGGTSTDTQYF
.	TRBV30	13	TRBJ1-5	.	TGTGCCTGGAGTTCCAGAAGCAATCAGCCCCAGCATTTT	CAWSSRSNQPQHF
TRBD2	TRBV27	13	TRBJ2-7	.	TGTGCCAGCGGTAAAAATGGGGGGGGCGAGCAGTACTTC	CASGKNGGGEQYF
.	TRBV3-1/TRBV3-2	15	TRBJ2-2	.	TGTGCCAGCAGCCACCGGGATCCGAACACCGGGGAGCTGTTTTTT	CASSHRDPNTGELFF
TRBD1	TRBV19	15	TRBJ1-2	.	TGTGCCAGTAGAACGACAGGGAACCCTAACTATGGCTACACCTTC	CASRTTGNPNYGYTF
.	TRBV5-1	15	TRBJ2-3	.	TGCGCCAGCAGCTTTCGCGGGATATCCACAGATACGCAGTATTTT	CASSFRGISTDTQYF
TRBD2	TRBV5-4	15	TRBJ2-2	.	TGTGCCAGCAGCAGGGACTACTTGAACACCGGGGAGCTGTTTTTT	CASSRDYLNTGELFF
TRBD1	TRBV30	13	TRBJ1-5	.	TGTGCCCGGGACAGGGGCCGCAATCAGCCCCAGCATTTT	CARDRGRNQPQHF
TRBD1	TRBV7-2	16	TRBJ2-5	.	TGTGCCAGCAGCAAACAGGGGGCCTTGGCGCAAGAGACCCAGTACTTC	CASSKQGALAQETQYF
TRBD2	TRBV13	16	TRBJ2-3	.	TGTGCCAGCACCAACGGACTAGCGGGAGGATTAGATACGCAGTATTTT	CASTNGLAGGLDTQYF
TRBD1	TRBV30	15	TRBJ2-7	.	TGTGCCTGGACCCGATCCTTAGGACAGGGGGGCGAGCAGTACTTC	CAWTRSLGQGGEQYF
TRBD1	TRBV9	15	TRBJ2-7	.	TGTGCCAGCAGCGATAGGGACAGTAACCCCCTCGAGCAGTACTTC	CASSDRDSNPLEQYF
.	TRBV28	13	TRBJ2-7	.	TGTGCCAGCAGTTTCGCAGGGCCCTACGAGCAGTACTTC	CASSFAGPYEQYF
.	TRBV23-1	14	TRBJ2-2	.	TGCGCCAGCAGTCAATCCTGCGGAAGCGGGGAGCTGTTTTTT	CASSQSCGSGELFF
.	TRBV11-3	12	TRBJ1-1	.	TGTGCCAGCAGCTTGGGGGCTGCTGAAGCTTTCTTT	CASSLGAAEAFF
TRBD1	TRBV3-1/TRBV3-2	16	TRBJ2-4	.	TGTGCCAGCAGCCGAACAGGGGCGGGAGCCAAAAACATTCAGTACTTC	CASSRTGAGAKNIQYF
.	TRBV18	14	TRBJ1-5	few	TGTGCCAGCTCACCGAGCCTGGCGGATCAGCCCCAGCATTTT	CASSPSLADQPQHF
.	TRBV7-2	15	TRBJ2-7	.	TGTGCCAGCAGCTTGAATGTGGGGGGGCGGTACGAGCAGTACTTC	CASSLNVGGRYEQYF
TRBD2	TRBV10-2	16	TRBJ2-7	.	TGCGCCAGCAGTGAGCCCCGGACTAGCGGGAGCTACGAGCAGTACTTC	CASSEPRTSGSYEQYF
TRBD2	TRBV18	15	TRBJ2-1	.	TGTGCCAGCTCACCGGTAGCGGGATTCACGAATGAGCAGTTCTTC	CASSPVAGFTNEQFF
.	TRBV2	14	TRBJ1-1	.	TGTGCCAGCGGAAGAAATACAGGGAAACCTGAAGCTTTCTTT	CASGRNTGKPEAFF
.	TRBV7-2	15	TRBJ2-7	.	TGTGCCAGCAGCCTCAGGCCGGCAACAACCTACGAGCAGTACTTC	CASSLRPATTYEQYF
.	TRBV21-1	14	TRBJ1-6	.	TGTGCCAGCACCCCCCAGGCCTATAATTCACCCCTCCACTTT	CASTPQAYNSPLHF
.	TRBV13	15	TRBJ2-1	.	TGTGCCAGCAGCTTGCGACAGGAAGTGGGGAATGAGCAGTTCTTC	CASSLRQEVGNEQFF
TRBD2	TRBV11-3	15	TRBJ2-2	.	TGTGCCAGCAGCGTTAGCGGGAGGCGGACCGGGGAGCTGTTTTTT	CASSVSGRRTGELFF
TRBD2	TRBV19	13	TRBJ2-1	once	TGTGCCAGTAGTATGCAGCTAGCGGGATCTAAATTCTTC	CASSMQLAGSKFF
TRBD2	TRBV5-5	16	TRBJ2-1	.	TGTGCCAGCAGCCCCGCGGGGGGGGGCTCCTACAATGAGCAGTTCTTC	CASSPAGGGSYNEQFF
.	TRBV4-3	15	TRBJ2-7	.	TGCGCCAGCAGCCAGGGTGTACAGGTCTCCTACGAGCAGTACTTC	CASSQGVQVSYEQYF
.	TRBV5-1	14	TRBJ1-2	once	TGCGCCAGCAGCTTGGAGTTACCAGGGATCGGCTACACCTTC	CASSLELPGIGYTF
TRBD1	TRBV5-1	16	TRBJ1-4	.	TGCGCCAGCAGCATGGACAGGGGGGTGGCTAATGAAAAACTGTTTTTT	CASSMDRGVANEKLFF
.	TRBV28	13	TRBJ2-7	.	TGTGCCAGCAGTCTGACAGTGACCAAGGAGCAGTACTTC	CASSLTVTKEQYF
TRBD2	TRBV11-2	15	TRBJ2-4	.	TGTGCCAGCAGCTTAGGCGGGGGTGCCAAAAACATTCAGTACTTC	CASSLGGGAKNIQYF
.	TRBV19	13	TRBJ1-1	.	TGTGCCAGTAGTATTTTAGGGGGGGCTGAAGCTTTCTTT	CASSILGGAEAFF
TRBD1	TRBV9	15	TRBJ1-2	.	TGTGCCAGCAGCGCTCAAGGGGGCAGGATCTATGGCTACACCTTC	CASSAQGGRIYGYTF
.	TRBV30	14	TRBJ1-5	.	TGTGCTCAGTCGGGGGGCGAAAGCAATCAGCCCCAGCATTTT	CAQSGGESNQPQHF
TRBD1	TRBV6-2/TRBV6-3	15	TRBJ1-1	.	TGTGCCAGCAGTTACGAGACAACAGGGGGCACTGAAGCTTTCTTT	CASSYETTGGTEAFF
TRBD1	TRBV27	15	TRBJ1-2	.	TGTGCCAGCAAGGACGGGACAGGGGCACACTATGGCTACACCTTC	CASKDGTGAHYGYTF
.	TRBV10-3	14	TRBJ2-7	once	TGTGCCCACGCCGGGGAAGGCATCTCCTACGAGCAGTACTTC	CAHAGEGISYEQYF
TRBD2	TRBV9	15	TRBJ2-7	.	TGTGCCAGCAGCCCAGGCGGGAGGCCTGCCTACGAGCAGTACTTC	CASSPGGRPAYEQYF